The 23 T cell receptor beta chains listed next were all sequenced from one sample in a study of blood T cell repertoires in COVID-19. Some clones are missing from TCRdb's copy, which holds only in-frame ones; the method was immunoSEQ multiplex PCR. The sample has 120,000 to 150,000 clones, roughly 81% seen once; the top ten hold over 2.5%. Sample: peripheral blood. The receptors here all came from a human donor with acute or convalescent COVID-19. The donor label of this sample is uncertain.

The chain links TRBV4-1 to TRBJ2-1, with 12 bases identical to TRBD2. Trimming cost V 0 bases and J 6 bases; bases outside gene matches: 9. CDR3 length equals 18 residues. In germline, CDR1 is MGHRA, CDR2 YSYEKL. This CDR3 reads CASSQDRASGGAFNEQFF. The CDR3 DNA reads TGCGCCAGCAGCCAAGATCGGGCTAGCGGGGGGGCCTTCAATGAGCAGTTCTTC.

This rearrangement joins TRBV28 to TRBJ2-7; 9 nucleotides match TRBD1. Trimming removed 7 bases from V and 9 bases from J; junction bases left unmatched: 10. CDR1 is MDHEN and CDR2 is SYDVKM in the germline V gene. The CDR3 has 13 amino acids. As DNA, the CDR3 is TGTGCCAGCATAACAGGGGGCGGCTCCGCGCAGTACTTC. Protein sequence: CASITGGGSAQYF.

This chain links TRBV9 with TRBJ2-2; D is possibly TRBD2 (5 bases). The CDR3 covers 14 residues. V lost 2 bases to trimming and J lost 4 bases, with 9 bases between them. CDR1 and CDR2 from the germline V gene are SGDLS and YYNGEE. The DNA for the CDR3 is TGTGCCAGCAGCGTTGACTACCTCACCGGGGAGCTGTTTTTT. This gives the protein CASSVDYLTGELFF.

The V and J genes are TRBV4-3 and TRBJ2-1; TRBD2 aligns across 10 bases. The CDR3 is 16 residues long. The trim removed 1 base at V and 6 bases at J, leaving 6 bases unmatched. From germline, CDR1 is LGHNA and CDR2 YSLEER. This chain's CDR3 is CASSQGPQRGGNEQFF. DNA for the CDR3: TGCGCCAGCAGCCAAGGTCCCCAGCGGGGGGGCAATGAGCAGTTCTTC.

The chain joins TRBV5-1 to TRBJ2-3; 8 bases fit TRBD1. Germline V gene lookup returns CDR1 SGHRS and CDR2 YFSETQ. The CDR3 runs to 14 residues. With V trimmed by 2 bases and J by 2 bases, 1 base remained unmatched. The CDR3 coding sequence is TGCGCCAGCAGCTTCCAGGGGGCCACAGATACGCAGTATTTT. Translating it yields CASSFQGATDTQYF.

The chain carries TRBV10-3 and TRBJ2-7; TRBD1 might be the D (6 bases). Germline V gives CDR1 ENHRY, CDR2 SYGVKD. V was cut by 11 bases and J by 0 bases, with 14 bases left in between. This CDR3 is 13 amino acids long. The CDR3 protein is CAAAGVSSYEQYF. The DNA of the CDR3 is TGTGCCGCCGCAGGGGTTAGCTCCTACGAGCAGTACTTC.

Only a few counts were recorded for this clone. The chain is built from TRBV6-5 and TRBJ2-1; D call uncertain. The CDR3 spans 14 residues. The V end lost 7 bases, the J end lost 4 bases, and 14 bases lay between the germline ends. Looked up from germline, CDR1 is MNHEY and CDR2 is SVGAGI. The CDR3: CASNPLSPYNEQFF. In DNA, the CDR3 is TGTGCCAGCAATCCACTGAGCCCTTACAATGAGCAGTTCTTC.

The V call is TRBV28, the J call TRBJ1-2; 7 bases fit TRBD1. V dropped 2 bases and J dropped 4; count of bases not matched to a gene: 4. This CDR3 comprises 14 residues. Germline loops: CDR1 MDHEN, CDR2 SYDVKM. CDR3 protein: CASSLIRDSYGYTF. The DNA for the CDR3 is TGTGCCAGCAGTTTAATTCGGGACAGCTATGGCTACACCTTC.

The sample holds a few counts of this clone. The chain is built from TRBV28 and TRBJ1-5; TRBD1 aligns across 12 bases. CDR1 and CDR2 from the germline V gene are MDHEN and SYDVKM. Trimming removed 6 bases from V and 6 bases from J; junction bases left unmatched: 9. CDR3 size: 16 residues. In DNA, the CDR3 is TGTGCCAGCAGAGGGGGGGGACAGGGGGCGACTCAGCCCCAGCATTTT. It codes for CASRGGGQGATQPQHF.

CDR3 residues: CASSVASDTTYQETQYF. The CDR3 DNA follows: TGTGCCAGCAGCGTAGCTAGCGACACGACGTACCAAGAGACCCAGTACTTC. This chain joins TRBV9 and TRBJ2-5; D might be TRBD2 (6 bases). The CDR3 totals 17 residues. Trimming shortened V by 0 bases and J by 0 bases, and 15 bases separated the two germline ends. Germline V CDR1 and CDR2: SGDLS, YYNGEE.

This chain joins TRBV5-5 and TRBJ2-1; TRBD2 agrees at 9 bases. Germline CDR1 SGHKS, CDR2 YYEKEE (reference sequence). V lost 4 bases and J lost 2; bases outside the gene matches: 7. The CDR3 contains 16 residues. The CDR3 sequence: CASSTLAGVAYNEQFF. DNA for the CDR3: TGTGCCAGCAGCACCTTAGCGGGAGTCGCCTACAATGAGCAGTTCTTC.

J is TRBJ1-5 and V is TRBV19; D remains unclear. The CDR3 runs 14 residues. Germline values: CDR1 LNHDA, CDR2 SQIVND (reference sequence). V was trimmed by 1 base and J by 6 bases, leaving 10 bases between them. The DNA for the CDR3 is TGTGCCAGTAGTATAGTTCGGGTAGGTCAGCCCCAGCATTTT. This gives the protein CASSIVRVGQPQHF.

The genes are TRBV6-5 and TRBJ1-1, with D possibly TRBD1 on 6 matching bases. V was trimmed by 6 bases and J by 3 bases, leaving 17 bases between them. Germline loops: CDR1 MNHEY, CDR2 SVGAGI. This CDR3 region has 15 residues. CDR3 residues: CASRVGGAGYTEAFF. CDR3 nucleotides: TGTGCCAGCAGAGTTGGGGGGGCAGGATACACTGAAGCTTTCTTT.

The table lists this clone with a count of one. The chain carries TRBV6-5 and TRBJ1-2; the D gene is possibly TRBD1 (5 bases). The CDR3 totals 13 residues. Germline lookup yields CDR1 MNHEY and CDR2 SVGAGI. V was clipped by 6 bases and J by 4 bases, with 12 bases between them. The CDR3 DNA sequence: TGTGCCAGCAGGGACATAAGTAGCTATGGCTACACCTTC. Protein: CASRDISSYGYTF.

This chain connects TRBV7-2 to TRBJ2-7, with D perhaps matching TRBD2 (6 bases). There are 15 residues in the CDR3. Germline CDR1 reads SGHTA; CDR2 reads FQGNSA. V gave up 5 bases and J gave up 5 bases, with 19 bases separating them. The CDR3 sequence is CASSLVVGGADEQYF. The CDR3 DNA follows: TGTGCCAGCAGCCTCGTTGTGGGCGGGGCTGACGAGCAGTACTTC.

V and J are TRBV6-5 and TRBJ1-4; D may be TRBD1 (6 bases). Germline CDR1 reads MNHEY; CDR2 reads SVGAGI. This CDR3 is built from 14 residues. V was clipped by 7 bases and J by 7 bases, with 16 bases between them. CDR3 in DNA: TGTGCCAGCAAACGGGGGGCGCGGGGTGAAAAACTGTTTTTT. It specifies CASKRGARGEKLFF.

The rearrangement links TRBV3-1 (or the pseudogene TRBV3-2) to TRBJ2-5, with 9 bases matching TRBD2. V lost 4 bases, J lost 3 bases, and 3 bases stayed unmatched. Looked up from germline, CDR1 is LGHDT and CDR2 is YNNKEL (reference sequence). CDR3 length: 14 amino acids. Written as DNA, the CDR3 is TGTGCCAGCAGCCCCCGACTAGCGGAAGAGACCCAGTACTTC. It yields the protein CASSPRLAEETQYF.

V and J are TRBV10-3 and TRBJ1-2; weak D call: TRBD1 (6 bases). The CDR3 runs to 13 residues. The germline V and J ends were trimmed by 4 bases and 4 bases, with 10 bases remaining between them. In germline, CDR1 is ENHRY, CDR2 SYGVKD. The CDR3: CAISVEQGYGYTF. CDR3 coding DNA: TGTGCCATCAGTGTCGAACAGGGCTATGGCTACACCTTC.

This rearrangement joins TRBV27 to TRBJ1-5, with 7 bases aligning to TRBD1. The V gene end was trimmed by 3 bases and the J gene end by 4 bases; junction bases not matched to a gene: 3. The CDR3 totals 14 residues. The germline CDR1 and CDR2 sequences are MNHEY and SMNVEV (reference sequence). CDR3 sequence reads: CASSFWGQNQPQHF. The CDR3 nucleotides read TGTGCCAGCAGTTTTTGGGGACAGAATCAGCCCCAGCATTTT.

This rearrangement joins TRBV7-2 to TRBJ2-3; TRBD2 agrees at 13 bases. The V gene's germline CDR1 is SGHTA and CDR2 FQGNSA. V shed 5 bases, J shed 8 bases, and the junction held 16 bases outside the gene matches. The CDR3 is 18 residues long. The CDR3: CASSPRPPGLAGFGTQYF. The DNA of the CDR3 is TGTGCCAGCAGCCCCCGACCGCCGGGACTAGCGGGATTTGGTACGCAGTATTTT.

CDR3 sequence: CASSLSVDRGFLGRPNYGYTF. CDR3 sequence (DNA): TGTGCCAGCAGTTTATCTGTGGACAGGGGGTTTCTTGGGCGCCCTAACTATGGCTACACCTTC. V is TRBV27 and J is TRBJ1-2; the match to TRBD1 covers 10 bases. The trim removed 0 bases at V and 0 bases at J, leaving 16 bases unmatched. Germline CDR1 MNHEY, CDR2 SMNVEV (reference sequence). CDR3 length: 21 residues.

The chain combines TRBV6-1 with TRBJ2-2; D call uncertain. V was clipped by 2 bases and J by 6 bases, with 16 bases between them. CDR3 length equals 16 residues. Germline V lookup: CDR1 MNHNS, CDR2 SASEGT. The CDR3 coding sequence is TGTGCCAGCAGTGAACAAATTACCCCTTTAGCCGGGGAGCTGTTTTTT. Its protein product is CASSEQITPLAGELFF.

This clone was detected only a few times. The chain uses TRBV29-1 and TRBJ1-4, with 9 bases matching TRBD1. Germline lookup yields CDR1 SQVTM and CDR2 ANQGSEA. The CDR3 extends over 16 amino acids. V gave up 4 bases and J gave up 4 bases; unmatched junction bases: 10. CDR3 protein: CSVVPTGQGLNEKLFF. For the CDR3, the DNA is TGCAGCGTTGTCCCCACCGGACAGGGGCTTAATGAAAAACTGTTTTTT.